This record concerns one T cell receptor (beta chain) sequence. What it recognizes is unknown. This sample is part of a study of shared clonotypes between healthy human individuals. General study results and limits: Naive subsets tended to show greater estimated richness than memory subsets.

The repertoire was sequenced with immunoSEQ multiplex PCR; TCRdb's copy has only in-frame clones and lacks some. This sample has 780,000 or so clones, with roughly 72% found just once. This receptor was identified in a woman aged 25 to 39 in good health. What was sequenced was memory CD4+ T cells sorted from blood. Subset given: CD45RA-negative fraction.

Written as DNA, the CDR3 is TGCGCCAGCAGCTCTTCTGAGACCCAGTACTTC. It codes for CASSSSETQYF. The chain combines TRBV5-1 with TRBJ2-5; D gene uncertain. Germline assignment: CDR1 SGHRS and CDR2 YFSETQ. The CDR3 contains 11 residues. V was trimmed by 3 bases and J by 5 bases, leaving 5 bases between them.